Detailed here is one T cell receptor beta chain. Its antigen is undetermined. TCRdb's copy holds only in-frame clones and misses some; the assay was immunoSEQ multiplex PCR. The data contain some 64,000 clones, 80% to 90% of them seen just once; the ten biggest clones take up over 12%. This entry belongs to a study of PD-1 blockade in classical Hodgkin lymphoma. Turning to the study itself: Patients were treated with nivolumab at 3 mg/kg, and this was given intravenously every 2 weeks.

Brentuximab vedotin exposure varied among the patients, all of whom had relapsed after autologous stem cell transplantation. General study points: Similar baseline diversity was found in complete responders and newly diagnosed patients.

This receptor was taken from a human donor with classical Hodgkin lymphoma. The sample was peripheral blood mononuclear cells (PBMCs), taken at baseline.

The CDR3 nucleotides are TGTGCCTGGAGTCTCGGAGGGGGATATGGCTACACCTTC. Protein product: CAWSLGGGYGYTF. V usage is TRBV30 and J usage is TRBJ1-2, with D perhaps matching TRBD1 (6 bases). Between the trimmed V and J ends, which lost 2 bases and 5 bases, there was a span of 12 bases. Germline V lookup: CDR1 GTSNPN, CDR2 SVGIG (reference sequence). There are 13 residues in the CDR3.